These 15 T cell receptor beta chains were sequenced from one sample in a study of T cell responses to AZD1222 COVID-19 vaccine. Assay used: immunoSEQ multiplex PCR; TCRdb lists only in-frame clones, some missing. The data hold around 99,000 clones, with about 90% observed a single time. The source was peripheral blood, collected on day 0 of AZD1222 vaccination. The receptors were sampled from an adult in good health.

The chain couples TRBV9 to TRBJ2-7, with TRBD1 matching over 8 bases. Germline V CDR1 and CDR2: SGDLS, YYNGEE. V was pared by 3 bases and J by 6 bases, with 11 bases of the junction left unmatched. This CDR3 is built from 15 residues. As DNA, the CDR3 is TGTGCCAGCAGCGGCTCCGGGACAGGAACTAGCGAGCAGTACTTC. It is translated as CASSGSGTGTSEQYF.

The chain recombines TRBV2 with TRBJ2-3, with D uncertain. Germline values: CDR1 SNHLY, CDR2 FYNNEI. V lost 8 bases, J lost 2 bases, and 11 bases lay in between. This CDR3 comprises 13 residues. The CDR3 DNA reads TGTGCCAGCGCCACTTATCCCACAGATACGCAGTATTTT. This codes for CASATYPTDTQYF. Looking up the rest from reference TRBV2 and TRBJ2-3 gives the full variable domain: EPEVTQTPSHQVTQMGQEVILRCVPISNHLYFYWYRQILGQKVEFLVSFYNNEISEKSEIFDDQFSVERPDGSNFTLKIRSTKLEDSAMYFCASATYPTDTQYFGPGTRLTVL.

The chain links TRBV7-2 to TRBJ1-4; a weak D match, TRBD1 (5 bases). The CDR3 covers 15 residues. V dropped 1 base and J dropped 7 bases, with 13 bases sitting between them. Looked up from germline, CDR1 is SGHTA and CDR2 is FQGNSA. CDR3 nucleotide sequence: TGTGCCAGCAGCTTAGTGCCCCGGGGGGGTGAAAAACTGTTTTTT. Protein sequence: CASSLVPRGGEKLFF. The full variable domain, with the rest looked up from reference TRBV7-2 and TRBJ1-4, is GAGVSQSPSNKVTEKGKDVELRCDPISGHTALYWYRQSLGQGLEFLIYFQGNSAPDKSGLPSDRFSAERTGGSVSTLTIQRTQQEDSAVYLCASSLVPRGGEKLFFGSGTQLSVL.

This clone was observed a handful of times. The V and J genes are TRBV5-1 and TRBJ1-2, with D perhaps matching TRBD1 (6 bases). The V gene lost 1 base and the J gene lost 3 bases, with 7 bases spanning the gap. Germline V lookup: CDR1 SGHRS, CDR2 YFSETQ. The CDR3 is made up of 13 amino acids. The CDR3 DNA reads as TGCGCCAGCAGCTTGAGGGGGGACTATGGCTACACCTTC. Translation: CASSLRGDYGYTF.

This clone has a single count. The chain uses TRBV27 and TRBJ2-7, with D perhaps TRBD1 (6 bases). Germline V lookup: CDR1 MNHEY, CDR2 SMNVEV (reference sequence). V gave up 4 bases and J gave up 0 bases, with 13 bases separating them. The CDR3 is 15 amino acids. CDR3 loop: CASSYTGSISYEQYF. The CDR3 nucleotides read TGTGCCAGCAGTTATACAGGGTCCATCTCCTACGAGCAGTACTTC.

The CDR3 loop is CASSSLGGLIGFRAYEQYF. In nucleotides, the CDR3 is TGTGCCAGCAGCTCACTAGGGGGACTGATTGGGTTTCGTGCGTACGAGCAGTACTTC. The chain has TRBV7-4 and TRBJ2-7; perhaps D is TRBD1 or TRBD2 (6 bases each). Trimming pared 4 bases from V and 4 bases from J, leaving 29 bases between. Germline-derived CDR1 and CDR2 are SGHVT and SQSDAQ. There are 19 residues in the CDR3.

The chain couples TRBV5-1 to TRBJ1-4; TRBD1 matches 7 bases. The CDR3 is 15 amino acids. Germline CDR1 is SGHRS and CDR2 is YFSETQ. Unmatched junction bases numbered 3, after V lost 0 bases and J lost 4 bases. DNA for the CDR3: TGCGCCAGCAGCTTGGGAGCAGGGGGTAATGAAAAACTGTTTTTT. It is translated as CASSLGAGGNEKLFF.

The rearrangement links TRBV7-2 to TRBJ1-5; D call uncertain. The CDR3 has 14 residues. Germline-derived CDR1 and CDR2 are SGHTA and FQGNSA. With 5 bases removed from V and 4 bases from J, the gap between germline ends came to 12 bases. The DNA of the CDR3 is TGTGCCAGCAGCCCAGCGGGGAGAAATCAGCCCCAGCATTTT. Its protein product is CASSPAGRNQPQHF. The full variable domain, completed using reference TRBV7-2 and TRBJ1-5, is GAGVSQSPSNKVTEKGKDVELRCDPISGHTALYWYRQSLGQGLEFLIYFQGNSAPDKSGLPSDRFSAERTGGSVSTLTIQRTQQEDSAVYLCASSPAGRNQPQHFGDGTRLSIL.

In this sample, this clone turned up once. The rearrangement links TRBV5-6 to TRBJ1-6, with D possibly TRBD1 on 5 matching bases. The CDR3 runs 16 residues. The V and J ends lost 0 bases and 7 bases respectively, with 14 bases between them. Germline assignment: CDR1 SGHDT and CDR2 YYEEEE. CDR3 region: CASSLGSGTANSPLHF. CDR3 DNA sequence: TGTGCCAGCAGCTTGGGGTCCGGGACGGCGAATTCACCCCTCCACTTT.

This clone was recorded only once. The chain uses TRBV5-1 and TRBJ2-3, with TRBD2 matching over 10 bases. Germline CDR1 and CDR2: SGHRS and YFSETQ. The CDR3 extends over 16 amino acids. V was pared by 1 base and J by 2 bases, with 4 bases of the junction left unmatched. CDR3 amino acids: CASSLSGGDYTDTQYF. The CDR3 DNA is TGCGCCAGCAGCTTGAGCGGGGGGGATTACACAGATACGCAGTATTTT.

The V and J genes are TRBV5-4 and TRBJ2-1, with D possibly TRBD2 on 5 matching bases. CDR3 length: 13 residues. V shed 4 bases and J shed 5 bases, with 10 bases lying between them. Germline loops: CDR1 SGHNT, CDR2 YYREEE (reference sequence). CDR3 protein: CASSIGLDNEQFF. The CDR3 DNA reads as TGTGCCAGCAGCATAGGACTCGACAATGAGCAGTTCTTC.

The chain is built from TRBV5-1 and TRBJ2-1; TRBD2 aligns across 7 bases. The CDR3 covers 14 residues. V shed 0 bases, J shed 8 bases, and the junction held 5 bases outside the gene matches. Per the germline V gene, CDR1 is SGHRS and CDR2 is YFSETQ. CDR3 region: CASSLGGGYDEQFF. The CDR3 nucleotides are TGCGCCAGCAGCTTGGGGGGAGGGTACGATGAGCAGTTCTTC.

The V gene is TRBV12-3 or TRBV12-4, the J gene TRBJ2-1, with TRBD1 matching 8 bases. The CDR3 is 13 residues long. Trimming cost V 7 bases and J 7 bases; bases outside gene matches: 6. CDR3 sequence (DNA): TGTGCCAGCACCTGGACAGGGATGAATGAGCAGTTCTTC. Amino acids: CASTWTGMNEQFF.

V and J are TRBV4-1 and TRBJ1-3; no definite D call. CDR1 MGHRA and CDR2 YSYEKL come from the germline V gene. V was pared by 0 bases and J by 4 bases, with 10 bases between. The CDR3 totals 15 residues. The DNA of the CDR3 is TGCGCCAGCAGCCAAGATCAGCTCTACGGAAACACCATATATTTT. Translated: CASSQDQLYGNTIYF.

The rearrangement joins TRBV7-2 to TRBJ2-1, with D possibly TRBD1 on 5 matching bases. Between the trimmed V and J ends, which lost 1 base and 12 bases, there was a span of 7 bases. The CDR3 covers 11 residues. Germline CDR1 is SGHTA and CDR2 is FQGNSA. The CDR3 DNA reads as TGTGCCAGCAGCTTAGAAACAGGGCAGTTCTTC. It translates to CASSLETGQFF.